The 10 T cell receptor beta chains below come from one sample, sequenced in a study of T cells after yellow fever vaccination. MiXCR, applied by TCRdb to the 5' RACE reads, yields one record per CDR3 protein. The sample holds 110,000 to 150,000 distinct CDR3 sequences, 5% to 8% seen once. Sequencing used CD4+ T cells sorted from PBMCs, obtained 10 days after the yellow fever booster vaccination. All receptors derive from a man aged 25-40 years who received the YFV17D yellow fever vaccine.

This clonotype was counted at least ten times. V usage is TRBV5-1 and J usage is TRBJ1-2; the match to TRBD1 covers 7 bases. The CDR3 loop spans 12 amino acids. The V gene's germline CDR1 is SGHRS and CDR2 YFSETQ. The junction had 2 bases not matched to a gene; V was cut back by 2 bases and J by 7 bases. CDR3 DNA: TGCGCCAGCAGCTTAGACAGGGCTGGCTACACCTTC. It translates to CASSLDRAGYTF.

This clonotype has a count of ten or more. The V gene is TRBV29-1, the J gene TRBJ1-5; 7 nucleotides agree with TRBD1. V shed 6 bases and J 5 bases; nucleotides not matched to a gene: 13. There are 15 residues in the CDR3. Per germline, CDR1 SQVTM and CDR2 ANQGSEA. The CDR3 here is CSVRDSSLSDQPQHF. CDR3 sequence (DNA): TGCAGCGTACGGGACAGCTCTCTATCTGATCAGCCCCAGCATTTT. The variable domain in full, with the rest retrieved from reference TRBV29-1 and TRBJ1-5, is SAVISQKPSRDICQRGTSLTIQCQVDSQVTMMFWYRQQPGQSLTLIATANQGSEATYESGFVIDKFPISRPNLTFSTLTVSNMSPEDSSIYLCSVRDSSLSDQPQHFGDGTRLSIL.

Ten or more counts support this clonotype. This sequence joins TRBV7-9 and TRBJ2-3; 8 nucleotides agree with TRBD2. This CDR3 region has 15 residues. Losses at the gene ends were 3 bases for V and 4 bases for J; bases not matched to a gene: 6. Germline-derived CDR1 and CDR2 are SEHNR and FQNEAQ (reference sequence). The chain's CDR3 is CASSLTRAGADTQYF. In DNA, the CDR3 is TGTGCCAGCAGCTTGACGAGAGCGGGAGCAGATACGCAGTATTTT.

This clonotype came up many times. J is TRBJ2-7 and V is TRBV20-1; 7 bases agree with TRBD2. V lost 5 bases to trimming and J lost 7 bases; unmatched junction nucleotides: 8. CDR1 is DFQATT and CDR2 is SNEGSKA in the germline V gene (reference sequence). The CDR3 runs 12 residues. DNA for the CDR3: TGCAGTGCTCCCCGTGGGGGGGGGGAGCAGTACTTC. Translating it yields CSAPRGGGEQYF.

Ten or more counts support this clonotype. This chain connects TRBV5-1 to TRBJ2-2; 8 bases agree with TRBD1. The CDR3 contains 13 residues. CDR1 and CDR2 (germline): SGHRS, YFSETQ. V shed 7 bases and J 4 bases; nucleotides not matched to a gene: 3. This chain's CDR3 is CASGTGGTGELFF. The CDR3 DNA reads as TGCGCCAGCGGGACAGGTGGCACCGGGGAGCTGTTTTTT.

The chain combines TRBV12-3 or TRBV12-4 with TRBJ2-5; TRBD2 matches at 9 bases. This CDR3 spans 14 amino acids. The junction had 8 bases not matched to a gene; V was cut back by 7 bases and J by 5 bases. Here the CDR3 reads CASTTGLAGETQYF. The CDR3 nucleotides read TGTGCCAGCACTACGGGACTAGCCGGGGAGACCCAGTACTTC.

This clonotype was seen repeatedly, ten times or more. The CDR3 reads CASSFDGGPEKLFF. DNA for the CDR3: TGTGCCAGCAGCTTCGACGGAGGCCCTGAAAAACTGTTTTTT. The rearrangement uses TRBV7-9 and TRBJ1-4; D is unresolved. The V and J ends lost 3 bases and 7 bases respectively, with 12 bases between them. Germline CDR1 SEHNR, CDR2 FQNEAQ (reference sequence). The CDR3 spans 14 residues.

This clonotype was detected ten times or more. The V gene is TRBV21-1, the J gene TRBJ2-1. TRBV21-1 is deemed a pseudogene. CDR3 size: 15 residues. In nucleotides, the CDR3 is TGTGCCAGCAGCAAAGTAACAAACCGATACAATGAGCAGTTCTTC. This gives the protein CASSKVTNRYNEQFF.

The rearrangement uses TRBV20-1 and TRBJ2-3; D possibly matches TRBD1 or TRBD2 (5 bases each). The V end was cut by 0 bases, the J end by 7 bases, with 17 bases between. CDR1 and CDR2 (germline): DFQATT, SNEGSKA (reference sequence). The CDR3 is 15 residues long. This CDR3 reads CSARDSGRDPNTQYF. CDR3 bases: TGCAGTGCTAGAGATTCAGGACGGGACCCAAATACGCAGTATTTT.

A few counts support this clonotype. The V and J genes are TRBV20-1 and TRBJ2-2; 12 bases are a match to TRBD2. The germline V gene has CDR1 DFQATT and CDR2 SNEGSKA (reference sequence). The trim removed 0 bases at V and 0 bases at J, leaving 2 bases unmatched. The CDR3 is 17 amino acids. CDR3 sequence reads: CSARELAGGSNTGELFF. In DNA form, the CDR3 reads TGCAGTGCTAGAGAACTAGCGGGAGGATCGAACACCGGGGAGCTGTTTTTT.